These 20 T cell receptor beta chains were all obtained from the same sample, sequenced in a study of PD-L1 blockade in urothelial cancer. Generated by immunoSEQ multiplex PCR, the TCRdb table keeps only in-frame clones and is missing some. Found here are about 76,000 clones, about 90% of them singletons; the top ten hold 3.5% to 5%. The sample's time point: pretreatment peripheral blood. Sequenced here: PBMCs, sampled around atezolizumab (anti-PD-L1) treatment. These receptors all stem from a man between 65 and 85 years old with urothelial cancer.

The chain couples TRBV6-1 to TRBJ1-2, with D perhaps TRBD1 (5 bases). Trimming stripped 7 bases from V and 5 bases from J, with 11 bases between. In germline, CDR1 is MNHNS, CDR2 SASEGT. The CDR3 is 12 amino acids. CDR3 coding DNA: TGTGCCAGCAACGACAGCCCATATGGCTACACCTTC. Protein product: CASNDSPYGYTF.

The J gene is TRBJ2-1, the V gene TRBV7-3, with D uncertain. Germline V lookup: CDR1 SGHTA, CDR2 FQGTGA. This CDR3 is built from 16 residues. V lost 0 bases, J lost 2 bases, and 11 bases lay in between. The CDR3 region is CASSLTASSAYNEQFF. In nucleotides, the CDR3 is TGTGCCAGCAGCTTAACGGCGTCTAGTGCCTACAATGAGCAGTTCTTC.

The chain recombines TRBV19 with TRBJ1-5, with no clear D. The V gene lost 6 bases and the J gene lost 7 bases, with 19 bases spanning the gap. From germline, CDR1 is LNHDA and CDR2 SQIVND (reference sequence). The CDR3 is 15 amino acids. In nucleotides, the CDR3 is TGTGCCAGTAGGAGGCAGACCGCTACGGGGCAGCCCCAGCATTTT. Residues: CASRRQTATGQPQHF.

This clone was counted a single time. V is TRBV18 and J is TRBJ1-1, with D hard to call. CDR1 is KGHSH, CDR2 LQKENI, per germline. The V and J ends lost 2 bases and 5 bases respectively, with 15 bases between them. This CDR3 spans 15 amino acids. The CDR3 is CASSPSSGGMTEAFF. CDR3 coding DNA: TGTGCCAGCTCACCAAGCAGCGGAGGGATGACTGAAGCTTTCTTT.

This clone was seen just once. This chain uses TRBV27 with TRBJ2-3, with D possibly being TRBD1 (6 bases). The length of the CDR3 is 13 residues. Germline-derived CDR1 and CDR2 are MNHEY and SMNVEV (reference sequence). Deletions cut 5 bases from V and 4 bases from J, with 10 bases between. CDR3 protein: CASSPTGPDTQYF. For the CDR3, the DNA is TGTGCCAGCAGTCCGACAGGTCCAGATACGCAGTATTTT.

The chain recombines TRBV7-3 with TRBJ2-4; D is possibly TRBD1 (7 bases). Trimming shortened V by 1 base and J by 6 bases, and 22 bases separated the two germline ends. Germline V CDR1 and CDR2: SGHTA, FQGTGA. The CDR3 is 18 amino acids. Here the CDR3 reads CASSLMYPSRGVGNIQYF. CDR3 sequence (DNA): TGTGCCAGCAGCTTAATGTATCCTAGCAGGGGGGTGGGAAACATTCAGTACTTC. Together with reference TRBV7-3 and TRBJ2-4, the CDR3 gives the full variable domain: GAGVSQTPSNKVTEKGKYVELRCDPISGHTALYWYRQSLGQGPEFLIYFQGTGAADDSGLPNDRFFAVRPEGSVSTLKIQRTERGDSAVYLCASSLMYPSRGVGNIQYFGAGTRLSVL.

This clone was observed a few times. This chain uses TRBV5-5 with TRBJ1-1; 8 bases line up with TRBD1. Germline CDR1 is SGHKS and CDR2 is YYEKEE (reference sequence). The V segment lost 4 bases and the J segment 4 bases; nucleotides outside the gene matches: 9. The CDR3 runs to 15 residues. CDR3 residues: CASSPLRTGPTEAFF. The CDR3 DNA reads TGTGCCAGCAGCCCACTTCGGACAGGGCCCACTGAAGCTTTCTTT. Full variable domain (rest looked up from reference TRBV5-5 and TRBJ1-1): DAGVTQSPTHLIKTRGQQVTLRCSPISGHKSVSWYQQVLGQGPQFIFQYYEKEERGRGNFPDRFSARQFPNYSSELNVNALLLGDSALYLCASSPLRTGPTEAFFGQGTRLTVV.

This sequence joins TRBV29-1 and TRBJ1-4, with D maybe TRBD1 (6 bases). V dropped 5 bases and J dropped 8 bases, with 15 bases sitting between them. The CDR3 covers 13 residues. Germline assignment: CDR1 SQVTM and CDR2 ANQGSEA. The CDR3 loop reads CSVLTGTREKLFF. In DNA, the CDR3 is TGCAGCGTTCTAACAGGGACGAGGGAAAAACTGTTTTTT. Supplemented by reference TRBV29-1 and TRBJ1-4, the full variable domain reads SAVISQKPSRDICQRGTSLTIQCQVDSQVTMMFWYRQQPGQSLTLIATANQGSEATYESGFVIDKFPISRPNLTFSTLTVSNMSPEDSSIYLCSVLTGTREKLFFGSGTQLSVL.

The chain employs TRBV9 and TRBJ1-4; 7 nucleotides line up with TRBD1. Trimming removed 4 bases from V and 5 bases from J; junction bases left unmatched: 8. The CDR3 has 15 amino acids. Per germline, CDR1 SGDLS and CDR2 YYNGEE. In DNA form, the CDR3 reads TGTGCCAGCAGCCCAGGGGGGACAGTGAATGAAAAACTGTTTTTT. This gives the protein CASSPGGTVNEKLFF.

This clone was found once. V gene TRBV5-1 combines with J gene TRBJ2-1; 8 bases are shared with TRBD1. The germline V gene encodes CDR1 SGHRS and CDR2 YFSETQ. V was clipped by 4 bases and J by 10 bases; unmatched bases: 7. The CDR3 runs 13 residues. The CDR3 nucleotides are TGCGCCAGCAGCATCGGACAGGGCGGAGAGCAGTTCTTC. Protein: CASSIGQGGEQFF.

The CDR3 spells CASRPNILAAGGDTQYF. The CDR3 nucleotides are TGTGCCAGCAGACCCAACATACTAGCGGCAGGAGGGGATACGCAGTATTTT. The rearrangement links TRBV5-4 to TRBJ2-3; 8 bases map to TRBD2. Germline V gene sequence: CDR1 SGHNT, CDR2 YYREEE (reference sequence). The length of the CDR3 is 17 residues. Germline trimming cut 5 bases from V and 6 bases from J; bases unmatched to any gene: 17.

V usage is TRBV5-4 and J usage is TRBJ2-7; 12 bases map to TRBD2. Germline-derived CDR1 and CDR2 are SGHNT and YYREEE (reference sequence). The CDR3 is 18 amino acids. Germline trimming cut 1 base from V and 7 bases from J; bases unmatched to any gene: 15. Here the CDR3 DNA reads TGTGCCAGCAGCTTGATAGCGGCTAGCGGGAGGGCCTTGCGGGAGCAGTACTTC. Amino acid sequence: CASSLIAASGRALREQYF.

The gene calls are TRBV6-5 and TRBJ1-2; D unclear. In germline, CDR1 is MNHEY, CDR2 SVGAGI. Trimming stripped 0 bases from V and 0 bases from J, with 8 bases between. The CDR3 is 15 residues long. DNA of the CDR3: TGTGCCAGCAGTTACTCGCGGGGAGCTAACTATGGCTACACCTTC. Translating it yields CASSYSRGANYGYTF.

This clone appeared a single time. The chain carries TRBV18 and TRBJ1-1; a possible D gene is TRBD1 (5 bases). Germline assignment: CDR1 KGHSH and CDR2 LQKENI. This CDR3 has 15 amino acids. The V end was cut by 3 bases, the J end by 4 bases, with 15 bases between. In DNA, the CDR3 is TGTGCCAGCTCACCCCTCCGAGGGGAGGGCACTGAAGCTTTCTTT. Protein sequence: CASSPLRGEGTEAFF. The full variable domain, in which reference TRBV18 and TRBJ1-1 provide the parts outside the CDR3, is NAGVMQNPRHLVRRRGQEARLRCSPMKGHSHVYWYRQLPEEGLKFMVYLQKENIIDESGMPKERFSAEFPKEGPSILRIQQVVRGDSAAYFCASSPLRGEGTEAFFGQGTRLTVV.

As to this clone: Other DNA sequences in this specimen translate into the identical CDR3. The CDR3 loop is CASSLGGTSTDTQYF. The CDR3 DNA follows: TGTGCCAGCAGTTTGGGAGGCACTAGCACAGATACGCAGTATTTT. This rearrangement joins TRBV28 to TRBJ2-3; maybe TRBD2 (6 bases). This CDR3 has 15 amino acids. V dropped 3 bases and J dropped 0 bases, with 10 bases sitting between them. Germline V gives CDR1 MDHEN, CDR2 SYDVKM.

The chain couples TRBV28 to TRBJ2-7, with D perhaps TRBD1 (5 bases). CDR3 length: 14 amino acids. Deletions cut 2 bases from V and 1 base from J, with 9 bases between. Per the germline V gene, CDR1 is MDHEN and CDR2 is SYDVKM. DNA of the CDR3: TGTGCCAGCAGTTTAATAGGGGCGTCCTACGAGCAGTACTTC. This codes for CASSLIGASYEQYF.

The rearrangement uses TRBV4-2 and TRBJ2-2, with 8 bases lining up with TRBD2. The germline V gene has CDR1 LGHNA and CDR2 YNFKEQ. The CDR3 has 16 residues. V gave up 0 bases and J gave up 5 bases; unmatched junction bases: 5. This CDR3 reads CASSQDRASGTGELFF. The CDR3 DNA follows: TGTGCCAGCAGCCAAGACCGGGCTAGCGGGACCGGGGAGCTGTTTTTT.

The chain's CDR3 is CASSATGQGEAFF. CDR3 nucleotide sequence: TGTGCCAGCAGTGCCACCGGACAGGGTGAAGCTTTCTTT. The gene calls are TRBV6-5 and TRBJ1-1, with 8 positions matching TRBD1. V lost 5 bases and J lost 7; bases outside the gene matches: 6. The germline CDR1 and CDR2 sequences are MNHEY and SVGAGI. The CDR3 contains 13 residues.

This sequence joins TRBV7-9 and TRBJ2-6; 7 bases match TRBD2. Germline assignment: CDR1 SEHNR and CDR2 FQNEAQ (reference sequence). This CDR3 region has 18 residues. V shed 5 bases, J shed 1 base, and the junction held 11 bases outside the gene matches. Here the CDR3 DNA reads TGTGCCAGCAGCGCTGTTAAACTGGGACTATCTGGGGCCAACGTCCTGACTTTC. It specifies CASSAVKLGLSGANVLTF.

The CDR3: CASSRTDYGYTF. The CDR3, as DNA: TGTGCCAGCAGCCGGACTGACTATGGCTACACCTTC. The genes are TRBV7-9 and TRBJ1-2; no clear D. Germline V gives CDR1 SEHNR, CDR2 FQNEAQ (reference sequence). The V and J ends lost 5 bases and 3 bases respectively, with 7 bases between them. This CDR3 is 12 amino acids long.